The 10 T cell receptor beta chains listed next were all sequenced from one sample in a study of T cells after yellow fever vaccination. One entry per CDR3 protein results from TCRdb running MiXCR on the 5' RACE reads. The sample has around 100,000 distinct CDR3 sequences, approximately 8.4% seen once. The sequenced sample was CD8+ T cells sorted from PBMCs, obtained 45 days after the yellow fever booster vaccination. These receptors originate from a man aged 30-40 years who received the YFV17D yellow fever vaccine.

The chain carries TRBV9 and TRBJ2-7, with 15 bases fitting TRBD2. The germline CDR1 and CDR2 sequences are SGDLS and YYNGEE. The CDR3 contains 18 residues. The V gene end was trimmed by 0 bases and the J gene end by 5 bases; junction bases not matched to a gene: 9. Here the CDR3 reads CASSVGTSGRAASHEQYF. CDR3 sequence (DNA): TGTGCCAGCAGCGTAGGGACTAGCGGGAGGGCCGCTTCCCACGAGCAGTACTTC.

This clonotype has a count of ten or more. The chain combines TRBV29-1 with TRBJ1-1; D might be TRBD1 (5 bases). From germline, CDR1 is SQVTM and CDR2 ANQGSEA. The CDR3 has 14 residues. The ends were cut back, 0 bases at V and 6 bases at J, with 14 bases in the middle. CDR3 nucleotide sequence: TGCAGCGTTGAAGAAGAGTCGGGGGTCCCTGAAGCTTTCTTT. Translated: CSVEEESGVPEAFF.

J is TRBJ2-2 and V is TRBV2, with D unresolved. The CDR3 extends over 12 amino acids. The V end was cut by 10 bases, the J end by 1 base, with 7 bases between. CDR1 is SNHLY, CDR2 FYNNEI, per germline. CDR3 DNA: TGTGCCACGAACAGGAACACCGGGGAGCTGTTTTTT. This encodes CATNRNTGELFF.

This clonotype has a count of ten or more. The rearrangement uses TRBV9 and TRBJ2-3; tentatively, D is TRBD1 (5 bases). From germline, CDR1 is SGDLS and CDR2 YYNGEE. V was pared by 1 base and J by 3 bases, with 18 bases between. The CDR3 runs to 17 residues. CDR3 in amino acids: CASSVNKMWGQTDTQYF. The CDR3 DNA sequence: TGTGCCAGCAGCGTAAACAAAATGTGGGGCCAGACAGATACGCAGTATTTT.

V is TRBV4-3 and J is TRBJ2-2; possible D gene TRBD1, 5 bases. CDR3 size: 16 residues. The germline gives CDR1 LGHNA, CDR2 YSLEER. V lost 0 bases and J 4 bases, leaving 12 bases between the germline ends. CDR3 loop: CASSQEAGPSTGELFF. The CDR3, as DNA: TGCGCCAGCAGCCAAGAAGCAGGGCCTAGCACCGGGGAGCTGTTTTTT.

This clonotype came up a few times. This rearrangement joins TRBV7-2 to TRBJ2-3; D uncertain. Germline CDR1 is SGHTA and CDR2 is FQGNSA. V lost 5 bases and J lost 2, with 14 bases in between. The CDR3 is 15 residues long. CDR3: CASSPTVESTDTQYF. CDR3 DNA: TGTGCCAGCAGCCCGACCGTCGAGTCCACAGATACGCAGTATTTT.

This clonotype appeared many times. The gene calls are TRBV20-1 and TRBJ2-5; D may be TRBD2 (6 bases). The CDR3 extends over 14 amino acids. V was cut by 5 bases and J by 2 bases, with 15 bases left in between. Germline V gives CDR1 DFQATT, CDR2 SNEGSKA (reference sequence). This CDR3 is CSAHIPTRQETQYF. The DNA of the CDR3 is TGCAGTGCTCATATTCCGACTAGACAAGAGACCCAGTACTTC.

This clonotype showed up many times. The rearrangement links TRBV7-8 to TRBJ2-7, with 7 bases aligning to TRBD2. J lost 6 bases, V lost 3 bases, and 5 bases had no gene match. The CDR3 spans 13 residues. Germline V gene lookup returns CDR1 SGHVS and CDR2 FQNEAQ. DNA for the CDR3: TGTGCCAGCAGCTTCGGGGGAGGGAGCGAGCAGTACTTC. Translation: CASSFGGGSEQYF. The full variable domain, with the rest looked up from reference TRBV7-8 and TRBJ2-7, is GAGVSQSPRYKVAKRGQDVALRCDPISGHVSLFWYQQALGQGPEFLTYFQNEAQLDKSGLPSDRFFAERPEGSVSTLKIQRTQQEDSAVYLCASSFGGGSEQYFGPGTRLTVT.

This clonotype was seen at least ten times. The chain recombines TRBV5-4 with TRBJ2-7; tentative D call: TRBD2 (5 bases). Germline loops: CDR1 SGHNT, CDR2 YYREEE (reference sequence). The length of the CDR3 is 14 residues. Trimming took 5 bases from V and 1 from J, leaving 13 bases between them. The CDR3 DNA is TGTGCCAGCAGTCATCCGCAGCGGTCCTACGAGCAGTACTTC. Protein: CASSHPQRSYEQYF.

V is TRBV7-9 and J is TRBJ2-7; 9 nucleotides match TRBD2. The V gene's germline CDR1 is SEHNR and CDR2 FQNEAQ (reference sequence). This CDR3 spans 14 amino acids. The ends lost 4 bases at V and 6 bases at J; junction bases unmatched: 7. This chain's CDR3 is CASSSLAGRLEQYF. The CDR3 DNA is TGTGCCAGCAGCTCCCTAGCGGGAAGGCTCGAGCAGTACTTC.